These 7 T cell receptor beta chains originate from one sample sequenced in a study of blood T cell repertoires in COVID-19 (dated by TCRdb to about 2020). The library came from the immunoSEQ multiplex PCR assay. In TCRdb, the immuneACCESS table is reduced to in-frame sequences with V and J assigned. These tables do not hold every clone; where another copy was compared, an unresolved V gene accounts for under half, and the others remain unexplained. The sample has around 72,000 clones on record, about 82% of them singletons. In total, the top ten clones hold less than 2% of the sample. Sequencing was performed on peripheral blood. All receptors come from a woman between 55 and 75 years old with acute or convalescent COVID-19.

CDR3 residues: CASMPGGYNSPLHF. In DNA, the CDR3 is TGTGCCAGCATGCCAGGGGGTTATAATTCACCCCTCCACTTT. The chain couples TRBV6-5 to TRBJ1-6; 7 bases align to TRBD1. The germline V gene has CDR1 MNHEY and CDR2 SVGAGI. This CDR3 region has 14 residues. The ends lost 7 bases at V and 4 bases at J; junction bases unmatched: 4.

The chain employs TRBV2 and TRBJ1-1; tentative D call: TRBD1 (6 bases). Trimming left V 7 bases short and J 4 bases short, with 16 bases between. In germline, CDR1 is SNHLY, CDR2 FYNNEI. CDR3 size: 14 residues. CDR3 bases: TGTGCCAGCATCTGGGGGGGGGCTCGCACTGAAGCTTTCTTT. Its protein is CASIWGGARTEAFF.

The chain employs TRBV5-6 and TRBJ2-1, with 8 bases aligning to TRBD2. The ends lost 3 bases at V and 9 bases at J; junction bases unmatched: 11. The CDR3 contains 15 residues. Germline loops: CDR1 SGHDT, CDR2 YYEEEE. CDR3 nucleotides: TGTGCCAGCAGCTCCATTCTAGCGGGTGCGTCTGAGCAGTTCTTC. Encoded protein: CASSSILAGASEQFF.

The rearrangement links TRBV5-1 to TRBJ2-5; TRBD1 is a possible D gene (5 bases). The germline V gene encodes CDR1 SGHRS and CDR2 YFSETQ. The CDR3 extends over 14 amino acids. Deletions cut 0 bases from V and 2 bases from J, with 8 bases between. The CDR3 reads CASSLVQAQETQYF. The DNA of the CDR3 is TGCGCCAGCAGCTTGGTACAGGCACAAGAGACCCAGTACTTC. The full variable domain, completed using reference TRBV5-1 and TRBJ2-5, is KAGVTQTPRYLIKTRGQQVTLSCSPISGHRSVSWYQQTPGQGLQFLFEYFSETQRNKGNFPGRFSGRQFSNSRSEMNVSTLELGDSALYLCASSLVQAQETQYFGPGTRLLVL.

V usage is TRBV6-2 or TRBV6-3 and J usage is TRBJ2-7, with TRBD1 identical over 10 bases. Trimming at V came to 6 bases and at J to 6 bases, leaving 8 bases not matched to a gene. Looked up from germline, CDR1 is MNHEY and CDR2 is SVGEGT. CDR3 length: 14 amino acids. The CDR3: CASSRQGARGEQYF. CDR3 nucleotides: TGTGCCAGCAGCCGACAGGGGGCAAGAGGCGAGCAGTACTTC.

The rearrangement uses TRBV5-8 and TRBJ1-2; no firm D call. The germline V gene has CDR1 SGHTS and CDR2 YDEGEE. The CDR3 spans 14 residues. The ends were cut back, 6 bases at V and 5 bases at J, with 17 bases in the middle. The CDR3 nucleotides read TGTGCCAGCAATACCTTACCGAGTCTTTATGGCTACACCTTC. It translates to CASNTLPSLYGYTF. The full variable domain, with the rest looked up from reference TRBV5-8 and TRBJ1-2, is EAGVTQSPTHLIKTRGQQATLRCSPISGHTSVYWYQQALGLGLQFLLWYDEGEERNRGNFPPRFSGRQFPNYSSELNVNALELEDSALYLCASNTLPSLYGYTFGSGTRLTVV.

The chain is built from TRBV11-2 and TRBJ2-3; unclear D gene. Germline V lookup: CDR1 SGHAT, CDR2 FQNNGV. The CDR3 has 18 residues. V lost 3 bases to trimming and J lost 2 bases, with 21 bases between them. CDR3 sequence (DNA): TGTGCCAGCAGCTTTCCCCCGCAACTCCGCCTCTTCACAGATACGCAGTATTTT. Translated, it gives CASSFPPQLRLFTDTQYF.